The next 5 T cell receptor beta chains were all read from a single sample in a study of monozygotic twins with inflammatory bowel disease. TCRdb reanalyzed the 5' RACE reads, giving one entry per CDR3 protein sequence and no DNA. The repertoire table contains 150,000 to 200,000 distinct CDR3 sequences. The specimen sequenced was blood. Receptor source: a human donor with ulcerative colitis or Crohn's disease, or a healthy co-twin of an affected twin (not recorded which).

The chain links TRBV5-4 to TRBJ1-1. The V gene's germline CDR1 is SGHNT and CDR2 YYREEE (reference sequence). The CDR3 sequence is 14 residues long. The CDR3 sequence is CASSLIRQNTEAFF.

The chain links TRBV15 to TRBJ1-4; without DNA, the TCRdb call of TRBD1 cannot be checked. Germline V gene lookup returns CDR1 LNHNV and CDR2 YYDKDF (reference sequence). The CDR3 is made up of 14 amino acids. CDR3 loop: CATSIPGDGEKLFF.

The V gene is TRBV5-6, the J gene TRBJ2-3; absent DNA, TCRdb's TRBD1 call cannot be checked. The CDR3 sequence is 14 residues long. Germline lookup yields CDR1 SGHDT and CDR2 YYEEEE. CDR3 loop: CAGSLGDVTDTQYF. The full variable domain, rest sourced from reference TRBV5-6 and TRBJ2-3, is DAGVTQSPTHLIKTRGQQVTLRCSPKSGHDTVSWYQQALGQGPQFIFQYYEEEERQRGNFPDRFSGHQFPNYSSELNVNALLLGDSALYLCAGSLGDVTDTQYFGPGTRLTVL.

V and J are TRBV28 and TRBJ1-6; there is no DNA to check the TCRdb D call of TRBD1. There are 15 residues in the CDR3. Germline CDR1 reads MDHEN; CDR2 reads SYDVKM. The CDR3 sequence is CASSPLGQGGSPLHF.

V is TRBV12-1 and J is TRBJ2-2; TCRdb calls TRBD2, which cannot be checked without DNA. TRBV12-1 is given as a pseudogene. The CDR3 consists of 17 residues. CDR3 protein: CASSLGASGSKPGSCFF.